This T cell receptor (beta chain) comes out of a study of neurological immune-mediated disorders. General study results and limits: The multiple sclerosis repertoire cluster had no association with any clinical or MRI feature. The greatest TCR clonal expansion occurred in HTLV-1-associated myelopathy and the least in multiple sclerosis, which fell below healthy controls.

About this clonotype itself: The antigen is not known.

Germline V gene sequence: CDR1 MNHEY, CDR2 SVGAGI. V shed 0 bases and J shed 5 bases, with 8 bases lying between them. The CDR3 has 14 amino acids. TCRdb called the 5' RACE reads again in MiXCR, with one record for every CDR3 protein. Altogether about 58,000 distinct CDR3 sequences are present, 3% to 3.5% being singletons, with the ten largest covering roughly 7%. The chain joins TRBV6-5 to TRBJ1-5, with no clear D. This TCR derives from a woman aged 55-69 years with multiple sclerosis. Sequencing was done on a sample of PBMCs. This CDR3 is CASSYSYGDQPQHF. DNA for the CDR3: TGTGCCAGCAGTTACTCCTACGGTGATCAGCCCCAGCATTTT.